The source of this T cell receptor beta chain is a study of T-cell memory formation after mild COVID-19. TCRdb reanalysed the 5' RACE reads using MiXCR and keeps one entry per CDR3 protein. The data show tens of thousands of distinct CDR3 sequences, about 13% seen once. To note about this clonotype: Its cognate antigen is unknown.

The study, taken as a whole, reports: Of the contracting clones, CD4+ ones lay mainly in CM and EM, and CD8+ ones in EMRA.

The CDR3 runs to 15 residues. The V and J ends lost 5 bases and 0 bases respectively, with 13 bases between them. Per the germline V gene, CDR1 is SEHNR and CDR2 is FQNEAQ (reference sequence). V gene TRBV7-9 combines with J gene TRBJ1-1; TRBD1 might be the D (6 bases). The receptor was isolated from a man between 18 and 35 years old who had mild COVID-19 (a few samples of this study predate the infection). Cell type and time point are not known. The specimen sequenced was PBMCs or a T cell subset sorted from them (not recorded which). CDR3 coding DNA: TGTGCCAGCAGCCACTCGACAGGACTGAACACTGAAGCTTTCTTT. Encoded protein: CASSHSTGLNTEAFF.